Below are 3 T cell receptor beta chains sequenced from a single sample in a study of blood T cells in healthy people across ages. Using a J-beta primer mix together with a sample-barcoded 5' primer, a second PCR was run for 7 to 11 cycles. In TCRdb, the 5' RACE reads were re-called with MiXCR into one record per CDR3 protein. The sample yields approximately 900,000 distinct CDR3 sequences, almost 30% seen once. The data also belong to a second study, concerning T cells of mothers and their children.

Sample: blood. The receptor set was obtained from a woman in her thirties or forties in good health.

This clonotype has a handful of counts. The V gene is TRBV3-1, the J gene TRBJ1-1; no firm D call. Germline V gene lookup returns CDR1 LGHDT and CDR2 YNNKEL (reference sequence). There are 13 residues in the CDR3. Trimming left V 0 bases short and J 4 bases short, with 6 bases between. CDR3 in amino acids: CASSQELITEAFF. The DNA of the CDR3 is TGTGCCAGCAGCCAAGAGCTTATCACTGAAGCTTTCTTT.

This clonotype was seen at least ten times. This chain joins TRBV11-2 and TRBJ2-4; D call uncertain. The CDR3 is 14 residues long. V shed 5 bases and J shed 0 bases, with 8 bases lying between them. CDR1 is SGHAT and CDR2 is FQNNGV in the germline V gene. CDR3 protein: CASSLAGAKNIQYF. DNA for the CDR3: TGTGCCAGCAGCCTCGCCGGAGCCAAAAACATTCAGTACTTC.

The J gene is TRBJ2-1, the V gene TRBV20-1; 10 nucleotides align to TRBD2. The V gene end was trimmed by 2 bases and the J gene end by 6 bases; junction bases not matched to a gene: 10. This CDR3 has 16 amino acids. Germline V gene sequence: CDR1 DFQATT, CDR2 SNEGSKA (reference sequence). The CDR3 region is CSARPDSGGLGNEQFF. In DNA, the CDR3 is TGCAGTGCTAGACCCGATAGCGGGGGGCTAGGCAATGAGCAGTTCTTC.